This T cell receptor beta chain derives from a study of T cells after yellow fever vaccination. Study summary: Those fractions that held only low numbers of cells were prepared using the SMART-Seq v4 Ultra Low Input RNA kit. Whole-study findings and limits: Compared with primary, the secondary response was weaker and peaked at day 5, not 15.

The length of the CDR3 is 16 residues. The germline V gene has CDR1 SGHTA and CDR2 FQGNSA. Trimming removed 5 bases from V and 3 bases from J, with 17 bases in between. One entry per CDR3 protein, called by TCRdb with MiXCR from the 5' RACE reads. The data hold about 310,000 distinct CDR3 sequences, with 3.6% observed a single time. This clonotype was detected ten times or more. What it binds is unknown. The source material was PBMCs, sampled on the day of the yellow fever booster vaccination. The rearrangement uses TRBV7-2 and TRBJ2-4, with D perhaps matching TRBD1 (5 bases). The sequence came from a man between 18 and 35 years old who received the YFV17D yellow fever vaccine. CDR3 DNA: TGTGCCAGCAGCCTAATGCGAGACAGAGTCAAAAACATTCAGTACTTC. It specifies CASSLMRDRVKNIQYF.